This T cell receptor beta chain was identified during a study of blood T cell repertoires in COVID-19. About the study: Samples of COVID-19 (acute and convalescent) were obtained from the United States, Italy and Spain. Nucleic acid was either cDNA or gDNA, and it came from T cells, B-cell-depleted T cells, or PBMCs.

How the authors handled the data: How many nucleated cells were present was estimated from reference gene primer amplification. Libraries were prepared by immunoSEQ multiplex PCR; TCRdb keeps only in-frame clonotypes and omits some of them. That table furnishes V, J and clone size, whereas the DNA furnished D and trimming. This repertoire shows about 90,000 clones, 75% to 90% found once; its top ten account for 10%. The V gene's germline CDR1 is MGHRA and CDR2 YSYEKL. The CDR3 is 16 amino acids. V lost 1 base and J 7 bases, leaving 16 bases between the germline ends. The rearrangement links TRBV4-1 to TRBJ1-4; perhaps TRBD1 as D (5 bases). The source is a woman between 65 and 79 years old with acute or convalescent COVID-19. The sequencing input was peripheral blood. Here the CDR3 DNA reads TGCGCCAGCAGCCAAGCGGACATCGCTAAGAGTGAAAAACTGTTTTTT. Residues: CASSQADIAKSEKLFF.